The present T cell receptor beta chain was sequenced within a study of T cells in localized non-small cell lung cancer. Repertoires were generated with immunoSEQ multiplex PCR, while TCRdb's copy carries only in-frame clones and drops some. Here the sample spans tens of thousands of clones, around 83% being singletons. The study, taken as a whole, reports: Adjacent lung was found to contain a median about 55 of the top 100 tumor clones. Uninvolved adjacent lung showed the highest T cell clonality, exceeding tumor. Greater blood T cell density accompanied longer overall survival.

To note about this clone: Its antigen remains unidentified.

Germline V gives CDR1 SGHVS, CDR2 FNYEAQ. Trimming cost V 5 bases and J 3 bases; bases outside gene matches: 8. This CDR3 comprises 15 residues. The chain carries TRBV7-6 and TRBJ2-7; 9 nucleotides line up with TRBD1. This sequence originates from a female donor of 60 years or more with stage II squamous cell lung carcinoma. The sequenced sample was peripheral blood, obtained before any cancer treatment. CDR3 sequence reads: CASSLKQGAVYEQYF. The CDR3 DNA is TGTGCCAGCAGCCTAAAACAGGGGGCGGTCTACGAGCAGTACTTC.